The source of this TCR beta chain is a study of T cell repertoires in cytomegalovirus infection (dated by TCRdb to the late 2010s). About the full investigation: Alongside well-studied HLA-B-restricted epitopes, the peptide stimulations were aimed at recently identified HLA-C-restricted CMV epitopes, whose presentation resists viral immunomodulation. Donor HLA type was relevant to the analysis, as public TCR beta signatures indicated carriage of CMV infection together with the matching HLA type.

As for this clonotype: Its antigen target is currently unknown. No quality values exist for individual bases; no much larger clone is one base distant.

According to the study, the label for this sample's treatment or condition signals: in vitro stimulation with specific CMV peptide epitopes to enrich CMV-specific T cells. The study at large found these results: Carriers of CMV infection plus the relevant HLA type were discriminated by the cumulative frequency of public TCR beta family members in the study cohort and in an independent roughly 370-donor cohort. In the ex vivo response, HLA-C-restricted CMV-specific TCR beta clonotypes were dominant, and in two of eight donors the single most frequent clonotype came from this HLA-C-restricted group.

TCRdb names Illumina HiSeq 1500 as the instrument used. The public reads were run again by TCRdb, first through fastp at Q25 and then through MiXCR, and only productive beta chains were kept. Records with the same CDR3 protein are collapsed into one entry carrying the most frequent genes and DNA. The sample profile shows about 740,000 distinct CDR3 sequences; 30% to 35% of them were found once. The ten most abundant clones make up roughly 20% of the sample. V is cut by 6 bases and J by 0 bases, and the space between the germline ends is 12 bases. From the cysteine through the phenylalanine, the CDR3 covers 15 amino acids. Here the CDR3 DNA is all that survives: 45 bases in frame from base 1. CDR1 SGHTA and CDR2 FQGNSA are derived from the germline V gene.

Recombination linked TRBV7-2 to TRBJ2-1; D gene: possibly TRBD2, on 6 matching bases. This sequence was found in a human donor in good health (CMV status not recorded). Some clones in this sample may be carry-over from other donors' samples. The specimen comprised cultured PBMCs, sampled from culture after CMV antigen stimulation. The DNA is TGTGCCAGCAGGCAGGGACTTAGCTCCTACAATGAGCAGTTCTTC. Translated, it gives CASRQGLSSYNEQFF. The full variable domain, with segments outside the CDR3 supplied by the reference TRBV7-2 and TRBJ2-1 proteins, appears as GAGVSQSPSNKVTEKGKDVELRCDPISGHTALYWYRQSLGQGLEFLIYFQGNSAPDKSGLPSDRFSAERTGGSVSTLTIQRTQQEDSAVYLCASRQGLSSYNEQFFGPGTRLTVL.